This TCR beta chain was captured by sequencing in a study of blood T cells in healthy people across ages. The study, taken as a whole, reports: CMV infection status of these donors was not known.

Using a J-beta primer mix together with a sample-barcoded 5' primer, a second PCR was run for roughly 6 to 12 cycles. One entry per CDR3 protein, called by TCRdb with MiXCR from the 5' RACE reads. The table has more than 1,000,000 distinct CDR3 sequences, around 27% seen once. The authors drew roughly 9.8 milliliters of peripheral blood from each donor. V gave up 2 bases and J gave up 2 bases, with 12 bases separating them. Germline-derived CDR1 and CDR2 are MNHNY and SVGAGI (reference sequence). This CDR3 region has 15 residues. In its sample, this clonotype was seen a few times. Its antigen is currently unknown. The sample was also linked to a second study, of T cells of mothers and their children. That report adds: Pairs that are related and pairs that are unrelated have TCR recombination output shaped similarly by thymic selection. None of the identified T cell clones proved to be persistent microchimeric clones.

The sample was blood. This receptor was obtained from a girl between 2 and 10 years old in good health. The chain joins TRBV6-6 to TRBJ2-5; tentative D call: TRBD2 (6 bases). The CDR3 DNA follows: TGTGCCAGCAGTTACCGGGGACTCATACAAGAGACCCAGTACTTC. Protein product: CASSYRGLIQETQYF.